A selection of T cell receptor beta chains follows, all from one sample in a study of blood T cell repertoires in COVID-19. Produced via immunoSEQ multiplex PCR; TCRdb's table is partial and in-frame only. The table has hundreds of thousands of clones, more than 70% seen once. Sequenced material: PBMCs or T cells enriched from blood (not recorded which). Receptors originate from a young man with acute COVID-19. Each CDR3 is given with its conserved first and last residue. A D gene is named only where the DNA matches it firmly.

d_call	v_call	j_call	cdr3_aa
TRBD2	TRBV30	TRBJ2-2	CAWRLAGNTGELFF
NA	TRBV19	TRBJ1-4	CASFPGLPNEKLFF
NA	TRBV29-1	TRBJ2-1	CSGEGGTYNEQFF
NA	TRBV29-1	TRBJ1-2	CSVRTPERAKYGYTF
TRBD1	TRBV3-1/TRBV3-2	TRBJ2-3	CASSPIGQGRSTDTQYF
NA	TRBV3-1/TRBV3-2	TRBJ2-5	CASSLRSGQETQYF
TRBD1	TRBV19	TRBJ2-7	CASSLRAGGYEQYF
TRBD2	TRBV3-1/TRBV3-2	TRBJ2-3	CASSLAGGHDTQYF
NA	TRBV6-4	TRBJ1-2	CASKGGDGYTF
NA	TRBV2	TRBJ1-4	CASTYTTNEKLFF
TRBD1	TRBV5-1	TRBJ1-1	CASSLRVQGARGTTEAFF
TRBD1	TRBV27	TRBJ1-1	CASSPLQGVDTEAFF
NA	TRBV3-1/TRBV3-2	TRBJ1-2	CASSSGAINYGYTF
NA	TRBV12-5	TRBJ1-2	CASGLTDYGGTF
NA	TRBV19	TRBJ1-3	CASSADSYSGNTIYF
TRBD1	TRBV7-6	TRBJ1-1	CASSSGTGANTEAFF
NA	TRBV2	TRBJ1-3	CASSGREKLDTIYF
NA	TRBV5-3	TRBJ1-5	CARSLGRVQPQHF
TRBD1	TRBV10-3	TRBJ1-1	CAINTGTGGEAFF
TRBD1	TRBV3-1/TRBV3-2	TRBJ2-2	CASSLGGPGQGYTGELFF
NA	TRBV5-1	TRBJ2-1	CASSSRGATMFDEQFF
NA	TRBV9	TRBJ2-4	CASSGEGAGKNQNIQYF
TRBD1	TRBV2	TRBJ1-2	CASRRDSYGYTF
NA	TRBV28	TRBJ1-2	CAATRTNYGYTF
TRBD1	TRBV6-1	TRBJ1-5	CASSDSGGQGGQPQHF
TRBD2	TRBV10-1	TRBJ2-3	CASSDPTSGATDTQYF
NA	TRBV2	TRBJ2-3	CASSDGGRGTDTQYF
TRBD2	TRBV3-1/TRBV3-2	TRBJ2-2	CASSRLAGNGELFF
NA	TRBV10-3	TRBJ2-7	CAITDTSYEQYF
NA	TRBV30	TRBJ2-1	CASSGHRYNEQFF
NA	TRBV5-4	TRBJ2-2	CASSQKTGNTGELFF
TRBD2	TRBV27	TRBJ2-3	CASSLRLAGGIQKSTDTQYF
TRBD2	TRBV6-5	TRBJ2-1	CASSYQTSGDKFF
TRBD2	TRBV2	TRBJ2-5	CASQTSGFQETQYF
NA	TRBV2	TRBJ2-7	CASSEAPTDYEQYF
NA	TRBV10-3	TRBJ2-1	CANGNSYNEQFF
TRBD1	TRBV10-1	TRBJ2-1	CASSLTGAGQFF
TRBD1	TRBV5-1	TRBJ1-3	CASSYGQGAKGNTIYF
TRBD1	TRBV10-3	TRBJ2-7	CAISPDRVHEQYF
NA	TRBV29-1	TRBJ1-6	CSTRGSHNSPLHF
NA	TRBV18	TRBJ2-1	CASSARDIEQFF
NA	TRBV4-1	TRBJ2-1	CASSLSGGDYNEQFF
TRBD2	TRBV7-7	TRBJ2-3	CASSRTSGVADTQYF
NA	TRBV4-1	TRBJ1-1	CASSQALGRVNTEAFF
TRBD1	TRBV10-1	TRBJ1-5	CASIPGQGVQPQHF
NA	TRBV7-3	TRBJ2-5	CASSLIPGGQETQYF
NA	TRBV30	TRBJ2-1	CAWTSGTLYNEQFF
NA	TRBV10-3	TRBJ1-5	CAISASLRDTAEKQPQHF